The present entry profiles one TCR beta chain with its context. Its specificity is not known. This entry comes from a study of T cell repertoires in cytomegalovirus infection. As for the study in general: Indications came from public TCR beta signatures; they pointed to CMV infection and to a matching HLA type. Findings of the study overall: Dominating the ex vivo response were HLA-C-restricted CMV-specific TCR beta clonotypes. Summed frequency of public TCR beta families distinguished CMV carriers with the relevant HLA.

TCRdb re-analysed the reads in MiXCR, keeping a single row per CDR3 protein. The sample includes roughly 630,000 distinct CDR3 sequences, 24% of them seen just once. Trimming took 8 bases from V and 5 from J, leaving 15 bases between them. CDR1 is MDHEN, CDR2 SYDVKM, per germline. The CDR3 runs to 13 residues. The sample comprised CD8+ T cells from PBMCs. This sequence was found in a human donor in good health (CMV status not recorded). Some clones in this sample may be carry-over from other donors' samples. This sequence joins TRBV28 and TRBJ2-5, with D unclear. This chain's CDR3 is CASRSALYETQYF. As DNA, the CDR3 is TGTGCCAGCCGTTCGGCACTTTACGAGACCCAGTACTTC.